This TCR beta chain was sequenced during a study of glioma-infiltrating T cells after dendritic cell vaccination. Study context: Patients received three intradermal dendritic cell vaccine injections at biweekly intervals. Findings and caveats of the study: Only a small number of patients had complete blood and tumor samples.

The method was immunoSEQ multiplex PCR; TCRdb's version includes in-frame clones alone and lacks a portion of them. There are approximately 91,000 clones in the sample; 75% to 85% occur only once, and 2.1% lies in the top ten. Worth noting for this clone: The antigen remains undetermined.

Time point here: after dendritic cell vaccination, including at tumor progression/relapse. Germline V lookup: CDR1 MGHRA, CDR2 YSYEKL. The V and J ends lost 4 bases and 0 bases respectively, with 29 bases between them. The CDR3 extends over 21 amino acids. The chain joins TRBV4-1 to TRBJ2-3; TRBD1 is a possible D gene (6 bases). The receptor was derived from a human donor with glioblastoma. The sequencing used blood, collected after dendritic cell vaccination. The CDR3 coding sequence is TGCGCCAGCAGCCTAGCCTTCGGGGAATCGGTGACAGGACTGAGCACAGATACGCAGTATTTT. This encodes CASSLAFGESVTGLSTDTQYF.